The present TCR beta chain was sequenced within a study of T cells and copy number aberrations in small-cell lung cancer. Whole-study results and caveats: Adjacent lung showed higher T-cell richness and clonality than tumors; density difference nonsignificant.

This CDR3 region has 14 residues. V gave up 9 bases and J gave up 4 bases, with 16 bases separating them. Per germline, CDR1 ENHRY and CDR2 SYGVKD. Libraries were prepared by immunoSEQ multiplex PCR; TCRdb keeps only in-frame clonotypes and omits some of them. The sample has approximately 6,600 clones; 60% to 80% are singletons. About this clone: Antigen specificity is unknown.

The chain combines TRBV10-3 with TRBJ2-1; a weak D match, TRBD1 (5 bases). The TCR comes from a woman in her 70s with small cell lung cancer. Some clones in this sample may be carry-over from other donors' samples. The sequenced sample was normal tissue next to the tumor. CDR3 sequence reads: CAIGPDKVYNEQFF. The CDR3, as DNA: TGTGCCATAGGCCCGGACAAAGTATACAATGAGCAGTTCTTC.